These 30 T cell receptor beta chains share one sample of origin, sequenced in a study of blood T cell repertoires in COVID-19 (dated by TCRdb to about 2020). Library preparation used the immunoSEQ multiplex PCR assay. TCRdb took this table from immuneACCESS and kept in-frame rearrangements with V and J called. Such tables lack part of the clones; where checked against another copy, unresolved V genes explain under half of the gap, and the rest is unexplained. This sample has about 220,000 clones in its table, and 82% of those were observed once. The ten largest make up less than 6% of the sample. The material sequenced was peripheral blood. These receptors were obtained from a woman aged 65 to 85 with COVID-19, enrolled during active disease.

This clone appeared a single time. J is TRBJ1-1 and V is TRBV2; weak D call: TRBD1 (5 bases). The CDR3 is made up of 14 amino acids. V was clipped by 6 bases and J by 1 base, with 12 bases between them. Germline CDR1 reads SNHLY; CDR2 reads FYNNEI. The CDR3 DNA is TGTGCCAGCAGGTCGGACAAACCGAACACTGAAGCTTTCTTT. Amino acids: CASRSDKPNTEAFF.

The chain is built from TRBV3-1 (or the pseudogene TRBV3-2) and TRBJ1-1; TRBD1 aligns across 8 bases. In germline, CDR1 is LGHDT, CDR2 YNNKEL (reference sequence). The CDR3 is 14 amino acids. V lost 4 bases to trimming and J lost 1 base; unmatched junction nucleotides: 2. CDR3 nucleotides: TGTGCCAGCAGCCTCGGGACAGGGAACACTGAAGCTTTCTTT. Translation: CASSLGTGNTEAFF.

This chain's CDR3 is CATSDLRAGKETQYF. The CDR3 DNA is TGTGCCACCAGTGATTTGAGGGCAGGGAAGGAGACCCAGTACTTC. The chain couples TRBV24-1 to TRBJ2-5; weak D call: TRBD1 (5 bases). The V end was cut by 0 bases, the J end by 5 bases, with 12 bases between. Germline CDR1 KGHDR, CDR2 SFDVKD. This CDR3 region has 15 residues.

The chain combines TRBV9 with TRBJ1-6; possible D gene TRBD1, 5 bases. CDR3 length: 13 amino acids. Germline loops: CDR1 SGDLS, CDR2 YYNGEE. Deletions cut 3 bases from V and 12 bases from J, with 13 bases between. CDR3 DNA sequence: TGTGCCAGCAGCGGGGGGGTGCCCCAACCCCTCCACTTT. As protein: CASSGGVPQPLHF.

This chain connects TRBV18 to TRBJ2-1; 7 bases are a match to TRBD2. The CDR3 is 16 residues long. The trim removed 3 bases at V and 5 bases at J, leaving 10 bases unmatched. Germline lookup yields CDR1 KGHSH and CDR2 LQKENI. The DNA of the CDR3 is TGTGCCAGCTCACCGGGCCTACAGCGGGGCAACAATGAGCAGTTCTTC. Its translation: CASSPGLQRGNNEQFF.

V gene TRBV6-2 or TRBV6-3 combines with J gene TRBJ2-5; 9 bases are a match to TRBD1. V shed 6 bases and J 1 base; nucleotides not matched to a gene: 6. This CDR3 has 15 residues. In germline, CDR1 is MNHEY, CDR2 SVGEGT. In DNA, the CDR3 is TGTGCCAGCAGCCGCCGGACAGGGGCCCAAGAGACCCAGTACTTC. This translates into CASSRRTGAQETQYF.

The genes are TRBV6-2 or TRBV6-3 and TRBJ2-2, with a possible D match to TRBD2 (5 bases). Trimming took 2 bases from V and 1 from J, leaving 11 bases between them. CDR3 length: 16 amino acids. The germline CDR1 and CDR2 sequences are MNHEY and SVGEGT. The CDR3 coding sequence is TGTGCCAGCAGTTACCGGAGAGGGAAGAACACCGGGGAGCTGTTTTTT. Its protein is CASSYRRGKNTGELFF.

The CDR3 loop reads CAWGREGSNEQFF. CDR3 sequence (DNA): TGTGCCTGGGGGCGGGAGGGCTCCAATGAGCAGTTCTTC. The rearrangement links TRBV30 to TRBJ2-1, with 9 bases lining up with TRBD2. The CDR3 extends over 13 amino acids. Trimming at V came to 5 bases and at J to 6 bases, leaving 5 bases not matched to a gene. The germline V gene encodes CDR1 GTSNPN and CDR2 SVGIG (reference sequence).

This sequence joins TRBV18 and TRBJ2-1; 10 nucleotides match TRBD1. V lost 3 bases and J lost 5; bases outside the gene matches: 7. This CDR3 region has 16 residues. From germline, CDR1 is KGHSH and CDR2 LQKENI. CDR3 nucleotide sequence: TGTGCCAGCTCACCCCTCGGCGGGACAGGGGACAATGAGCAGTTCTTC. Amino acids: CASSPLGGTGDNEQFF.

The chain employs TRBV5-1 and TRBJ2-3, with 7 bases identical to TRBD1. The length of the CDR3 is 13 residues. Trimming took 5 bases from V and 4 from J; bases not matched to a gene: 4. Germline-derived CDR1 and CDR2 are SGHRS and YFSETQ. The CDR3 DNA follows: TGCGCCAGCAGAACAGGGGCCGCAGATACGCAGTATTTT. Translation: CASRTGAADTQYF.

The gene calls are TRBV11-2 and TRBJ2-2; 7 bases fit TRBD2. The CDR3 totals 18 residues. CDR1 is SGHAT, CDR2 FQNNGV, per germline. The V gene end was trimmed by 2 bases and the J gene end by 4 bases; junction bases not matched to a gene: 13. CDR3 coding DNA: TGTGCCAGCAGCTTACCGCCTTTTGGGGGGAGGGTCACCGGGGAGCTGTTTTTT. It specifies CASSLPPFGGRVTGELFF.

The chain carries TRBV28 and TRBJ2-7; 7 bases are a match to TRBD2. The germline gives CDR1 MDHEN, CDR2 SYDVKM. Trimming removed 3 bases from V and 0 bases from J; junction bases left unmatched: 2. The CDR3 runs 14 residues. The CDR3 sequence is CASSFPGGSYEQYF. For the CDR3, the DNA is TGTGCCAGCAGTTTTCCGGGAGGCTCCTACGAGCAGTACTTC.

V is TRBV28 and J is TRBJ2-1; perhaps TRBD2 as D (5 bases). Deletions cut 7 bases from V and 7 bases from J, with 20 bases between. The CDR3 is 15 residues long. In germline, CDR1 is MDHEN, CDR2 SYDVKM. The CDR3: CASIPSPGSTNEQFF. CDR3 DNA sequence: TGTGCCAGCATCCCTAGTCCGGGGAGTACGAATGAGCAGTTCTTC.

This clone was picked up a small number of times. V is TRBV5-1 and J is TRBJ1-1, with 7 bases lining up with TRBD1. Germline V CDR1 and CDR2: SGHRS, YFSETQ. V lost 0 bases to trimming and J lost 1 base; unmatched junction nucleotides: 9. The CDR3 is 17 residues long. As DNA, the CDR3 is TGCGCCAGCAGCTTGGGACAGGGCTTTTTTACGAACACTGAAGCTTTCTTT. This gives the protein CASSLGQGFFTNTEAFF.

The chain employs TRBV7-2 and TRBJ1-1, with D perhaps matching TRBD1 (5 bases). The CDR3 is 15 amino acids. V was shortened by 4 bases and J by 0 bases, with 12 bases between the two germline ends. CDR1 and CDR2 (germline): SGHTA, FQGNSA. This CDR3 is CASSSDRSMNTEAFF. CDR3 in DNA: TGTGCCAGCAGCTCTGACAGATCCATGAACACTGAAGCTTTCTTT.

The chain uses TRBV30 and TRBJ1-4; TRBD1 aligns across 10 bases. The length of the CDR3 is 13 residues. Germline CDR1 GTSNPN, CDR2 SVGIG (reference sequence). With V trimmed by 5 bases and J by 7 bases, 4 bases remained unmatched. In DNA, the CDR3 is TGTGCCTGGGGGACAGGGGCTGGTGAAAAACTGTTTTTT. Translating gives CAWGTGAGEKLFF.

The chain recombines TRBV2 with TRBJ2-5; no firm D call. V lost 4 bases and J lost 4, with 7 bases in between. The germline V gene encodes CDR1 SNHLY and CDR2 FYNNEI. This CDR3 is 12 amino acids long. For the CDR3, the DNA is TGTGCCAGCAGTGTAAGAGTAGAGACCCAGTACTTC. Its protein is CASSVRVETQYF. The full variable domain, its missing parts supplied by reference TRBV2 and TRBJ2-5, is EPEVTQTPSHQVTQMGQEVILRCVPISNHLYFYWYRQILGQKVEFLVSFYNNEISEKSEIFDDQFSVERPDGSNFTLKIRSTKLEDSAMYFCASSVRVETQYFGPGTRLLVL.

This rearrangement joins TRBV6-5 to TRBJ1-2, with TRBD1 matching 7 bases. Germline V CDR1 and CDR2: MNHEY, SVGAGI. The CDR3 spans 13 residues. Trimming took 6 bases from V and 4 from J; bases not matched to a gene: 5. CDR3 sequence (DNA): TGTGCCAGCAGACTGACAGGGCTCTATGGCTACACCTTC. Protein product: CASRLTGLYGYTF.

The chain combines TRBV4-3 with TRBJ2-2, with 9 bases matching TRBD2. The CDR3 extends over 17 amino acids. CDR1 and CDR2 from the germline V gene are LGHNA and YSLEER. V was pared by 4 bases and J by 0 bases, with 6 bases of the junction left unmatched. The CDR3 sequence is CASSRGASGANTGELFF. The CDR3 region has the DNA TGCGCCAGCAGCCGGGGGGCTAGCGGGGCGAACACCGGGGAGCTGTTTTTT.

The rearrangement joins TRBV6-2 or TRBV6-3 to TRBJ2-1; TRBD2 matches 10 bases. The CDR3 extends over 13 amino acids. In germline, CDR1 is MNHEY, CDR2 SVGEGT. Trimming at V came to 5 bases and at J to 9 bases, leaving 4 bases not matched to a gene. The CDR3 here is CASSLRLAGEQFF. CDR3 sequence (DNA): TGTGCCAGCAGTCTCCGACTAGCGGGTGAGCAGTTCTTC.

This clone was observed at least ten times. This sequence joins TRBV18 and TRBJ1-5; TRBD1 agrees at 8 bases. The V gene's germline CDR1 is KGHSH and CDR2 LQKENI. This CDR3 spans 15 amino acids. Unmatched junction bases numbered 7, after V lost 5 bases and J lost 4 bases. The CDR3 region has the DNA TGTGCCAGCTCAGCCGACAGGGGCGGGAATCAGCCCCAGCATTTT. This translates into CASSADRGGNQPQHF.

V usage is TRBV7-2 and J usage is TRBJ1-4; D is ambiguous. V was clipped by 2 bases and J by 10 bases, with 17 bases between them. Germline V lookup: CDR1 SGHTA, CDR2 FQGNSA. This CDR3 region has 15 residues. CDR3 bases: TGTGCCAGCAGCTTATCCGTAGGTGGGGAGGGAAAACTGTTTTTT. It codes for CASSLSVGGEGKLFF. The variable domain in full, with the rest retrieved from reference TRBV7-2 and TRBJ1-4, is GAGVSQSPSNKVTEKGKDVELRCDPISGHTALYWYRQSLGQGLEFLIYFQGNSAPDKSGLPSDRFSAERTGGSVSTLTIQRTQQEDSAVYLCASSLSVGGEGKLFFGSGTQLSVL.

The chain links TRBV4-1 to TRBJ2-7; no clear D gene. The CDR3 contains 15 residues. The V end was cut by 4 bases, the J end by 0 bases, with 13 bases between. Germline V lookup: CDR1 MGHRA, CDR2 YSYEKL. CDR3 region: CASSPSLGSSYEQYF. The CDR3 region has the DNA TGCGCCAGCAGCCCAAGCCTAGGAAGCTCCTACGAGCAGTACTTC.

This chain connects TRBV19 to TRBJ2-7; no definite D call. The CDR3 has 13 amino acids. In germline, CDR1 is LNHDA, CDR2 SQIVND (reference sequence). The V gene lost 1 base and the J gene lost 2 bases, with 6 bases spanning the gap. The CDR3 spells CASSIGPAYEQYF. CDR3 sequence (DNA): TGTGCCAGTAGTATAGGGCCTGCCTACGAGCAGTACTTC.

The V and J genes are TRBV29-1 and TRBJ1-1, with D uncertain. The CDR3 is made up of 12 amino acids. Trimming took off 7 bases at V and 0 bases at J, with 9 bases between the two ends. Germline values: CDR1 SQVTM, CDR2 ANQGSEA. The chain's CDR3 is CSAQRLNTEAFF. In DNA form, the CDR3 reads TGCAGCGCCCAGAGGCTGAACACTGAAGCTTTCTTT.

This CDR3 is CASRGAGGNQPQHF. The CDR3 region has the DNA TGTGCCAGCAGGGGGGCAGGCGGGAATCAGCCCCAGCATTTT. The chain combines TRBV28 with TRBJ1-5; possibly TRBD1 for D (6 bases). Trimming shortened V by 6 bases and J by 4 bases, and 13 bases separated the two germline ends. The CDR3 consists of 14 residues. Germline V gene lookup returns CDR1 MDHEN and CDR2 SYDVKM.

This clone occurred a few times. The rearrangement uses TRBV5-1 and TRBJ1-3; D is unresolved. This CDR3 has 15 amino acids. Germline CDR1 is SGHRS and CDR2 is YFSETQ. V was trimmed by 0 bases and J by 4 bases, leaving 11 bases between them. CDR3 nucleotide sequence: TGCGCCAGCAGCTTGGGCCAGTCGGGAGGAAACACCATATATTTT. It specifies CASSLGQSGGNTIYF.

This clone was detected a few times. The CDR3 loop is CASWAGYGEQYF. CDR3 bases: TGTGCCAGCTGGGCAGGGTATGGCGAGCAGTACTTC. The V gene is TRBV2, the J gene TRBJ2-7; tentative D call: TRBD1 (5 bases). The CDR3 is made up of 12 amino acids. The germline CDR1 and CDR2 sequences are SNHLY and FYNNEI. V dropped 8 bases and J dropped 6 bases, with 14 bases sitting between them.

The chain carries TRBV7-3 and TRBJ1-2; tentative D call: TRBD1 (5 bases). CDR1 is SGHTA, CDR2 FQGTGA, per germline. Trimming removed 5 bases from V and 7 bases from J, with 17 bases in between. This CDR3 comprises 14 residues. For the CDR3, the DNA is TGTGCCAGCAGCCCCCAGGGAGGGGTAGGTGGCTACACCTTC. This encodes CASSPQGGVGGYTF.

This rearrangement joins TRBV9 to TRBJ1-2, with D possibly matching TRBD1 (6 bases). V dropped 0 bases and J dropped 5 bases, with 17 bases sitting between them. CDR3 length: 16 amino acids. Germline V gives CDR1 SGDLS, CDR2 YYNGEE. The CDR3 bases are TGTGCCAGCAGCGTAGGACGTGGGCAGGGGTATTATGGCTACACCTTC. It yields the protein CASSVGRGQGYYGYTF.